This TCR beta chain was found in a study of liver allograft versus peripheral blood T cells. About the research overall: In transplanted livers, T cell receptor repertoires were compared with those found in the recipients' peripheral blood. Findings and caveats of the study: Peripheral blood T cell receptor repertoires reportedly differed from those found within liver allografts.

TCRdb processed the reads anew with MiXCR; each CDR3 protein has one entry. The sample carries a few thousand distinct CDR3 sequences, over 15% recorded once. This clonotype was detected only a few times. What it binds is not known. V dropped 5 bases and J dropped 7 bases, with 12 bases sitting between them. The V gene's germline CDR1 is LNHDA and CDR2 SQIVND (reference sequence). The CDR3 is made up of 13 amino acids. The receptor was isolated from a human patient who had a liver transplant. The graft donor may have given rise to some T cells. The chain recombines TRBV19 with TRBJ1-5, with D uncertain. The CDR3 is CASSSSAGQPQHF. The CDR3 DNA is TGTGCCAGTAGTTCTTCAGCGGGGCAGCCCCAGCATTTT. Variable domain in full (rest from reference TRBV19 and TRBJ1-5): DGGITQSPKYLFRKEGQNVTLSCEQNLNHDAMYWYRQDPGQGLRLIYYSQIVNDFQKGDIAEGYSVSREKKESFPLTVTSAQKNPTAFYLCASSSSAGQPQHFGDGTRLSIL.